Reported below is one TCR beta chain. This record comes from a study of cytomegalovirus exposure and HLA in healthy donors. The PCR used 60 Vbeta and 13 Jbeta primers. Some clones are missing from TCRdb's copy, which holds only in-frame ones; the method was immunoSEQ multiplex PCR. The data contain 150,000 to 180,000 clones, roughly 77% of them singletons. The germline V gene has CDR1 SQVTM and CDR2 ANQGSEA. The CDR3 contains 14 residues. The ends were cut back, 4 bases at V and 2 bases at J, with 12 bases in the middle. Donors were nominally healthy when sampled, though unrecorded immune exposures were likely.

The rearrangement uses TRBV29-1 and TRBJ2-1; D gene uncertain. The sequenced sample was PBMCs. This TCR was recovered from a man aged 25 to 40 in good health and CMV-seropositive. The CDR3 sequence: CSVGVGVTYNEQFF. Here the CDR3 DNA reads TGCAGCGTTGGGGTAGGAGTCACCTACAATGAGCAGTTCTTC.